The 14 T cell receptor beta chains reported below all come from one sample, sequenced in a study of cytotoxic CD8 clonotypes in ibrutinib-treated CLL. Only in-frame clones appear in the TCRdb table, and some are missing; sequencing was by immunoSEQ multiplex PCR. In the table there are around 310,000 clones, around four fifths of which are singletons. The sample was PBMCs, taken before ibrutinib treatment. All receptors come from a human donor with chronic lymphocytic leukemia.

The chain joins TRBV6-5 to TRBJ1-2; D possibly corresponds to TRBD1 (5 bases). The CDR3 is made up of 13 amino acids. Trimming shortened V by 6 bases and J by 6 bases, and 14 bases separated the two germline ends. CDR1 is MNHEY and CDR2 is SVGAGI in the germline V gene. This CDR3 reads CASSLRGRDGYTF. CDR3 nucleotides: TGTGCCAGCAGCTTAAGGGGAAGGGATGGCTACACCTTC.

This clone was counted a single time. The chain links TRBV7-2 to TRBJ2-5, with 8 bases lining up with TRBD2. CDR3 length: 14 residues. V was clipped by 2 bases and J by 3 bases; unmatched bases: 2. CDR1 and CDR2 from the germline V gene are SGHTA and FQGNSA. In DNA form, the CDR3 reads TGTGCCAGCAGCTTAATAGCGGGGAAAGAGACCCAGTACTTC. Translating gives CASSLIAGKETQYF.

DNA of the CDR3: TGTGCCAGCAGTTCGACAGGGAATTATGGCTACACCTTC. Its translation is CASSSTGNYGYTF. The rearrangement uses TRBV6-5 and TRBJ1-2, with 7 bases that match TRBD1. Germline values: CDR1 MNHEY, CDR2 SVGAGI. This CDR3 region has 13 residues. Trimming took 4 bases from V and 5 from J; bases not matched to a gene: 4.

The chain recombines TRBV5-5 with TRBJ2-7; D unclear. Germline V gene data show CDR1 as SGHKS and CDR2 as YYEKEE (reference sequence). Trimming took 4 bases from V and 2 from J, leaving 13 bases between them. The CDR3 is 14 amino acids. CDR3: CASSPTPSPYEQYF. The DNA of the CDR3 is TGTGCCAGCAGCCCGACTCCCAGCCCCTACGAGCAGTACTTC.

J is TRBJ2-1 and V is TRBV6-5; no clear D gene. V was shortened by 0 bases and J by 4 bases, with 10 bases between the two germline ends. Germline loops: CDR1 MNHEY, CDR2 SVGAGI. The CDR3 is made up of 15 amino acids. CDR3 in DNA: TGTGCCAGCAGTTACTCGTACACATTATACAATGAGCAGTTCTTC. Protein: CASSYSYTLYNEQFF.

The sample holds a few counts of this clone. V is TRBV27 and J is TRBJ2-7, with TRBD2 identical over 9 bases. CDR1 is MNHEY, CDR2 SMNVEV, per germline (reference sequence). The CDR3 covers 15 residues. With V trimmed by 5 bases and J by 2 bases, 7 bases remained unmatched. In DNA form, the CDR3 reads TGTGCCAGCAGTCCATCGACTAGCGGCGCCTACGAGCAGTACTTC. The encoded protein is CASSPSTSGAYEQYF.

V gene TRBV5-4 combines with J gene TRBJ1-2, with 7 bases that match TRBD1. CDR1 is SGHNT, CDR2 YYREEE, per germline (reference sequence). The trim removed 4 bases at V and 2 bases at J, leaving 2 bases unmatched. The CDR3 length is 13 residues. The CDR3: CASSATGNYGYTF. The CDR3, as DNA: TGTGCCAGCAGCGCGACAGGGAACTATGGCTACACCTTC.

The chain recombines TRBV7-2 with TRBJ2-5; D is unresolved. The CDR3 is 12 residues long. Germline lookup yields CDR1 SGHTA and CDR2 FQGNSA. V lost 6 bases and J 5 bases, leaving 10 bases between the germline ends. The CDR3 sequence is CASSPRLETQYF. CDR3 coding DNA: TGTGCCAGCAGTCCTCGTCTGGAGACCCAGTACTTC.

CDR3 amino acids: CATSRTGPYEQYF. For the CDR3, the DNA is TGTGCCACCAGCAGGACAGGGCCCTACGAGCAGTACTTC. The chain has TRBV15 and TRBJ2-7; TRBD1 matches at 7 bases. The length of the CDR3 is 13 residues. Germline trimming cut 3 bases from V and 2 bases from J; bases unmatched to any gene: 1. CDR1 is LNHNV and CDR2 is YYDKDF in the germline V gene (reference sequence).

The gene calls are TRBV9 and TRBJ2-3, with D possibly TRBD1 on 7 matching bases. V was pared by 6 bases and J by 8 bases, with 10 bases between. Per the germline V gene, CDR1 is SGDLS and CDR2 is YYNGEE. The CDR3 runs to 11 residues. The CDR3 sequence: CASNQGGTQYF. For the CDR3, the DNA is TGTGCCAGCAACCAGGGGGGTACGCAGTATTTT.

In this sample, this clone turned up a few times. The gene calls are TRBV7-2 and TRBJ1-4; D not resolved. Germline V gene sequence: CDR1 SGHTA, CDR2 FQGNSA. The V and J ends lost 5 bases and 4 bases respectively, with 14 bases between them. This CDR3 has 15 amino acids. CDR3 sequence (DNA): TGTGCCAGCAGCCCAGGTCCGGGCCATAATGAAAAACTGTTTTTT. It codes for CASSPGPGHNEKLFF.

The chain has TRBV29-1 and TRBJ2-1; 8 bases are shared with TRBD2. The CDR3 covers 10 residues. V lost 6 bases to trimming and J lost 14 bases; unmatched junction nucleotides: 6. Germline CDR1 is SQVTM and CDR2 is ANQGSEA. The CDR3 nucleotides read TGCAGCGTCCTAGCGGGCCCGGAGTTCTTC. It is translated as CSVLAGPEFF.

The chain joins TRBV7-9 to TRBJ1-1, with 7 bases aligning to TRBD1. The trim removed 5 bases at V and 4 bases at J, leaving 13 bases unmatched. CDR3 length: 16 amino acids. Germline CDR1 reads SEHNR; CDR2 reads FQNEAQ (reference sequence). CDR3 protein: CASSRPSVAGGTEAFF. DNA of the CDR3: TGTGCCAGCAGCCGTCCCTCGGTTGCAGGGGGCACTGAAGCTTTCTTT.

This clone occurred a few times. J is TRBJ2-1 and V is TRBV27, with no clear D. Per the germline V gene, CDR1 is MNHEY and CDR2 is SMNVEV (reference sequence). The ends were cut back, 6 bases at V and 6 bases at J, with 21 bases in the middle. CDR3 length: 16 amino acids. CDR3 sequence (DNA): TGTGCCAGCAGCTCCCTCCTGGACGCTCCGGGCAATGAGCAGTTCTTC. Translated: CASSSLLDAPGNEQFF.